A single TCR beta chain is shown here with its context. The sample is drawn from a study of control samples from healthy donors and cancer patients. The method was immunoSEQ multiplex PCR; TCRdb's version includes in-frame clones alone and lacks a portion of them. The table records about 130,000 clones, about 90% of them present only once. The sequence came from a woman aged 50 to 60 in good health. What was sequenced was blood.

The CDR3 reads CASSLNNVRTEYNEQFF. The CDR3 DNA follows: TGTGCCAGCAGCTTAAATAACGTCCGGACGGAATACAATGAGCAGTTCTTC. The genes are TRBV7-2 and TRBJ2-1, with no clear D. The CDR3 runs to 17 residues. V was clipped by 2 bases and J by 4 bases, with 18 bases between them. CDR1 and CDR2 from the germline V gene are SGHTA and FQGNSA.